This T cell receptor beta chain comes out of a study of response to subunit inactivated influenza vaccine. Study-level results: Each seasonal flu vaccination may recruit only limited new T cells, authors suggested.

V was clipped by 5 bases and J by 8 bases; unmatched bases: 10. CDR3 length: 15 residues. TCRdb ran MiXCR on the RT-PCR reads and lists one entry per CDR3 protein. Of approximately 160,000 distinct CDR3 sequences in the sample, about 10% were seen once. Note on this clonotype: As yet, its antigen is unknown.

The source was CD8+ T cells sorted from PBMCs, collected about 23 months after vaccination. This TCR came from a man between 50 and 69 years old who received an inactivated influenza vaccine. J is TRBJ2-1 and V is TRBV12-3 or TRBV12-4; TRBD2 aligns across 9 bases. CDR3 coding DNA: TGTGCCAGCAGTCCCGCCGGCGGGGGGGCGTATGAGCAGTTCTTC. This codes for CASSPAGGGAYEQFF.